This T cell receptor beta chain emerged from a study of blood T cells in healthy people across ages. Findings and caveats of the study: Among long-lived donors, naive CD4+ cells were more numerous and diversity higher than in aged donors. PBMCs were not sorted, which prevented a conclusive comparison of naive versus antigen-experienced cells. Older age coincided with a roughly linear decline in TCR beta diversity per million T cells.

V gave up 2 bases and J gave up 8 bases, with 21 bases separating them. Germline V gene data show CDR1 as MNHEY and CDR2 as SVGAGI. This CDR3 has 16 amino acids. Alongside a J-beta primer mix, a sample-barcoded 5' primer served in a second PCR lasting roughly 6 to 11 cycles. Template switching added a 12-random-nucleotide identifier to every cDNA molecule. TCRdb re-analysed the 5' RACE reads in MiXCR, keeping a single row per CDR3 protein. The sample shows approximately 1.5 million distinct CDR3 sequences, approximately 42% of them seen only once. This clonotype was found a few times. Its specificity is not known.

This TCR came from a woman younger than 35 in good health. The chain links TRBV6-5 to TRBJ1-2, with a possible D match to TRBD1 (5 bases). The sample consisted of blood. The DNA for the CDR3 is TGTGCCAGCAGTTACAAAGGGGTATGGGGACGAGGCGGCTACACCTTC. Protein: CASSYKGVWGRGGYTF.